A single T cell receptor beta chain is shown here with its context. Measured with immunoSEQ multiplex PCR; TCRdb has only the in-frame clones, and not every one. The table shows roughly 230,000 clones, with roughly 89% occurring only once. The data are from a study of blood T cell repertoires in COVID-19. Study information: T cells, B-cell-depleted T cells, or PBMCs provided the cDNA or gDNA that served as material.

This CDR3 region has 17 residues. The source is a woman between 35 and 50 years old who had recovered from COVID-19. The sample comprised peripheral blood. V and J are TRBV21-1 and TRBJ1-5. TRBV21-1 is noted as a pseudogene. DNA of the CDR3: TGTGCCAGCAGCAAGGAGTCGGGGAGGGATAGCAATCAGCCCCAGCATTTT. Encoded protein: CASSKESGRDSNQPQHF.